The following is a T cell receptor (beta chain) sequence with its context. These data are taken from a study of technical replicates of blood from a handful of donors. Method: immunoSEQ multiplex PCR; TCRdb's copy keeps in-frame clones and lacks some. The sample has roughly 45,000 clones, 90% to 95% seen once. Trimming cost V 6 bases and J 3 bases; bases outside gene matches: 5. CDR3 length: 14 amino acids. Per the germline V gene, CDR1 is MNHNS and CDR2 is SASEGT. Input material: PBMCs. The receptor was isolated from a human donor in good health. Some clones in this sample may be carry-over from other donors' samples. The rearrangement uses TRBV6-1 and TRBJ1-5, with TRBD1 matching over 7 bases. The CDR3 is CASRTQGVNQPQHF. In DNA, the CDR3 is TGTGCCAGCAGGACCCAGGGGGTCAATCAGCCCCAGCATTTT.